These T cell receptor beta chains were read from a single sample in a study of blood T cell repertoires in COVID-19. Assay: immunoSEQ multiplex PCR; the TCRdb copy retains only in-frame clones and omits some. Of 250,000 to 300,000 clones in the sample, roughly 90% are singletons; the top ten hold 10% to 15%. The sample consisted of peripheral blood. The receptors stem from a woman in her 70s with COVID-19, enrolled during active disease. Both conserved end residues are part of each CDR3. The D gene is left open where the match is weak. Not every row has a clone size; where given, it reads once, few, many or a size class.

cdr3_aa cdr3_nt clone_size j_call v_call d_call
CASSIQGFGGYTF TGTGCCAGTAGTATCCAGGGGTTCGGGGGCTACACCTTC . TRBJ1-2 TRBV19 .
CASSPMRGVGETQYF TGTGCCAGCAGCCCCATGCGGGGAGTCGGGGAGACCCAGTACTTC . TRBJ2-5 TRBV6-5 .
CASSLQGYNSPLHF TGTGCCAGCAGTTTGCAGGGGTATAATTCACCCCTCCACTTT . TRBJ1-6 TRBV5-6 .
CASSLVAGGANEQFF TGTGCCAGCAGCTTAGTTGCGGGGGGCGCAAATGAGCAGTTCTTC . TRBJ2-1 TRBV7-9 TRBD2
CATRDRERGNTEAFF TGTGCCACCCGTGATAGAGAAAGGGGGAACACTGAAGCTTTCTTT . TRBJ1-1 TRBV24-1 .
CASRTGGLDTEAFF TGTGCCAGCCGGACAGGGGGCCTGGACACTGAAGCTTTCTTT . TRBJ1-1 TRBV28 TRBD1
CASSQRGGNTEAFF TGCGCCAGCAGCCAGAGGGGGGGAAACACTGAAGCTTTCTTT few TRBJ1-1 TRBV4-1 .
CASSTWRDGYTF TGTGCCAGTAGTACCTGGAGGGATGGCTACACCTTC . TRBJ1-2 TRBV19 .
CASSLGQTYNSPLHF TGTGCCAGCAGCTTGGGGCAGACCTATAATTCACCCCTCCACTTT . TRBJ1-6 TRBV7-9 .
CAWSIRDTQYF TGTGCCTGGAGTATCCGGGATACGCAGTATTTT . TRBJ2-3 TRBV30 .
CASSLGDRASEQYF TGCGCCAGCAGCTTGGGGGACAGGGCTTCCGAGCAGTACTTC . TRBJ2-7 TRBV5-1 TRBD1
CASTRQAQKGHEQYF TGTGCCAGTACGAGACAGGCACAAAAAGGGCACGAGCAGTACTTC . TRBJ2-7 TRBV19 .
CASSLGVGPTDTQYF TGTGCCAGCAGCTTAGGGGTGGGGCCCACAGATACGCAGTATTTT . TRBJ2-3 TRBV11-2 .
CASSLAAGARTEAFF TGTGCCAGCAGCTTAGCAGCGGGGGCCCGGACTGAAGCTTTCTTT once TRBJ1-1 TRBV11-1 .
CASSLMGTGTPFF TGTGCCAGCAGTTTGATGGGGACAGGGACACCTTTCTTT . TRBJ1-1 TRBV27 TRBD1
CASSVSTSPSYNEQFF TGTGCCAGCAGCGTGTCAACTAGCCCCTCCTACAATGAGCAGTTCTTC . TRBJ2-1 TRBV9 .
CASSKNPTGEGYGYTF TGTGCCAGCAGCAAAAACCCGACAGGGGAGGGCTATGGCTACACCTTC many TRBJ1-2 TRBV21-1 .
CASRQGYTDTQYF TGTGCCAGCCGGCAGGGCTACACAGATACGCAGTATTTT . TRBJ2-3 TRBV6-5 .
CASSFQRGPTDTQYF TGTGCCAGCAGCTTCCAGCGGGGGCCCACAGATACGCAGTATTTT once TRBJ2-3 TRBV11-2 TRBD2
CARGPTLQGGYTF TGTGCCAGGGGCCCCACTCTTCAAGGCGGCTACACCTTC . TRBJ1-2 TRBV21-1 .
CASGGQGSGNTIYF TGTGCCAGCGGGGGACAGGGGTCGGGAAACACCATATATTTT . TRBJ1-3 TRBV6-5 TRBD1
CASSPSRDSSYEQYF TGTGCCAGCAGCCCCTCCCGGGACAGCTCCTACGAGCAGTACTTC . TRBJ2-7 TRBV6-5 TRBD1
CASSPQLAHYNEQFF TGTGCCAGCAGCCCCCAGCTAGCGCACTACAATGAGCAGTTCTTC . TRBJ2-1 TRBV9 .
CASNTGVTDTQYF TGTGCCAGCAACACGGGGGTCACAGATACGCAGTATTTT . TRBJ2-3 TRBV9 .
CASSKSPGNTEAFF TGTGCCAGCAGTAAGAGTCCAGGGAACACTGAAGCTTTCTTT . TRBJ1-1 TRBV6-5 .
CASSVIAAPANTGELFF TGTGCCAGCAGCGTAATAGCCGCGCCCGCGAACACCGGGGAGCTGTTTTTT . TRBJ2-2 TRBV9 .
CASSPLPTGSTEAFF TGTGCCAGCTCACCTCTCCCTACAGGGAGTACTGAAGCTTTCTTT once TRBJ1-1 TRBV18 .
CASSLLIGTGISTYEQYF TGTGCCAGCAGTTTATTAATCGGGACAGGGATCTCGACCTACGAGCAGTACTTC . TRBJ2-7 TRBV28 TRBD1
CASSSRQYNEQFF TGTGCCAGCAGCTCCAGACAGTACAATGAGCAGTTCTTC few TRBJ2-1 TRBV13 .
CASSLSGGYNEQFF TGTGCCAGCAGCTTGTCAGGAGGATACAATGAGCAGTTCTTC . TRBJ2-1 TRBV5-4 .
CASRIPPGTGFNYGYTF TGTGCCAGCAGAATCCCTCCGGGGACAGGGTTTAACTATGGCTACACCTTC . TRBJ1-2 TRBV2 TRBD1
CASSLSAGSNQPQHF TGTGCCAGCAGTTTATCAGCAGGGTCCAACCAGCCCCAGCATTTT . TRBJ1-5 TRBV27 .
CASSFGGTYYEQYF TGTGCCAGCAGTTTCGGCGGGACCTACTACGAGCAGTACTTC . TRBJ2-7 TRBV27 .
CASSENRGYEQYF TGTGCCAGCAGTGAGAACAGGGGCTACGAGCAGTACTTC . TRBJ2-7 TRBV6-1 TRBD1
CASSYSTGGGYGYTF TGTGCCAGCAGTTACTCGACGGGGGGCGGGTATGGCTACACCTTC once TRBJ1-2 TRBV6-5 .
CASSRGLAAYNEQFF TGTGCCAGCAGCAGGGGACTAGCGGCGTACAATGAGCAGTTCTTC . TRBJ2-1 TRBV21-1 .
CASSPRVAGGVNQPQHF TGTGCCAGCAGCCCCAGGGTCGCGGGGGGAGTCAATCAGCCCCAGCATTTT . TRBJ1-5 TRBV7-8 .
CATSRDIEDTQYF TGTGCCACCAGCAGAGATATTGAGGATACGCAGTATTTT . TRBJ2-3 TRBV15 .
CASSYVREQYF TGTGCCAGCAGTTACGTGAGGGAGCAGTACTTC . TRBJ2-7 TRBV6-7 .
CSVSGTTSSYEQYF TGCAGCGTTTCCGGGACAACCAGTTCCTACGAGCAGTACTTC . TRBJ2-7 TRBV29-1 .
CASSSGVRDTQYF TGTGCCAGCAGCTCAGGGGTGAGAGATACGCAGTATTTT . TRBJ2-3 TRBV7-2 .
CASSFWSPEFDEQFF TGTGCCAGCAGCTTTTGGTCCCCTGAGTTCGATGAGCAGTTCTTC . TRBJ2-1 TRBV5-5 .
CASSSLRESGYTF TGTGCCAGCAGCTCTCTGAGGGAAAGTGGCTACACCTTC few TRBJ1-2 TRBV11-2 .
CASSQEVSTEAFF TGTGCCAGCAGCCAAGAAGTTAGCACTGAAGCTTTCTTT once TRBJ1-1 TRBV3-1/TRBV3-2 .
CASSLVAGVRETQYF TGTGCCAGCAGCTTGGTAGCGGGGGTTCGAGAGACCCAGTACTTC once TRBJ2-5 TRBV7-9 TRBD2
CASSESPSRGEAFF TGCGCCAGCAGTGAGTCCCCCTCCCGAGGTGAAGCTTTCTTT . TRBJ1-1 TRBV10-1 .
CASSVGGRSTGELFF TGTGCCAGCAGCGTGGGGGGGCGGAGCACCGGGGAGCTGTTTTTT . TRBJ2-2 TRBV9 .
CASRGDSDRTPNYGYTF TGTGCCAGCAGGGGCGACAGTGATCGGACCCCTAACTATGGCTACACCTTC once TRBJ1-2 TRBV2 .
CAWGPRNGNTIYF TGTGCCTGGGGGCCGCGTAATGGAAACACCATATATTTT . TRBJ1-3 TRBV30 .
CASSFGQGGFEQYF TGTGCCAGCAGCTTCGGACAGGGGGGTTTCGAGCAGTACTTC . TRBJ2-7 TRBV7-6 TRBD1
CATSRLQRRRQPQHF TGTGCCACCAGCAGACTCCAGAGGAGGAGACAGCCCCAGCATTTT . TRBJ1-5 TRBV15 .
CASSLEGQGPANYGYTF TGTGCCAGCAGCTTGGAGGGACAGGGGCCTGCTAACTATGGCTACACCTTC . TRBJ1-2 TRBV5-6 TRBD1